This T cell receptor beta chain originates from a study of blood T cells in healthy people across ages. Study-level findings and limits: Donor CMV status, an unknown factor, possibly confounded changes in expanded clonotypes. Since the PBMCs were unsorted, naive and antigen-experienced cells could not be conclusively compared.

Worth noting for this clonotype: Its antigen is undetermined.

Germline V gene sequence: CDR1 LGHNA, CDR2 YSLEER. Trimming took off 2 bases at V and 1 base at J, with 22 bases between the two ends. This CDR3 has 19 residues. A second about 6 to 11 cycle PCR used barcoded and J-beta primers. TCRdb redid the calling of the 5' RACE reads with MiXCR, one entry per CDR3 protein. The table includes 800,000 to 950,000 distinct CDR3 sequences, 25% to 30% detected once. These same records also appear under a second study, on T cells of mothers and their children.

The receptor's source is a woman between 40 and 55 years old in good health. The source material was blood. The chain links TRBV4-3 to TRBJ2-3; TRBD2 might be the D (5 bases). The CDR3: CASSQQRPSSIQCTDTQYF. In DNA form, the CDR3 reads TGCGCCAGCAGCCAACAGCGGCCCTCCTCAATACAATGCACAGATACGCAGTATTTT.